This T cell receptor (beta chain) stems from a study of cytomegalovirus exposure and HLA in healthy donors. The J segment lost 12 bases and the V segment lost 3 bases, leaving 7 bases of the junction unmatched. CDR1 GTSNPN and CDR2 SVGIG come from the germline V gene (reference sequence). The CDR3 spans 14 residues. This PCR relied on a set of 60 Vbeta primers and 13 Jbeta primers. Source study methods: The count from a later analysis was tens of millions of unique TCR beta chains, some 12 million of them shared. Sequencing was performed with immunoSEQ multiplex PCR; in TCRdb, only in-frame clones are kept and a portion is missing. The D gene and trimming were derived from the DNA, and the V and J assignments and clone size from that table. The table shows about 120,000 clones, with about four fifths occurring only once. This clone was observed a single time.

Input material: PBMCs. This chain connects TRBV30 to TRBJ2-1, with 14 positions matching TRBD2. The receptor comes from a female donor in good health and CMV-seropositive. CDR3 nucleotides: TGTGCCTGGAGGGGACTAGCGGGGGCGAGGGGGCAGTTCTTC. This gives the protein CAWRGLAGARGQFF.